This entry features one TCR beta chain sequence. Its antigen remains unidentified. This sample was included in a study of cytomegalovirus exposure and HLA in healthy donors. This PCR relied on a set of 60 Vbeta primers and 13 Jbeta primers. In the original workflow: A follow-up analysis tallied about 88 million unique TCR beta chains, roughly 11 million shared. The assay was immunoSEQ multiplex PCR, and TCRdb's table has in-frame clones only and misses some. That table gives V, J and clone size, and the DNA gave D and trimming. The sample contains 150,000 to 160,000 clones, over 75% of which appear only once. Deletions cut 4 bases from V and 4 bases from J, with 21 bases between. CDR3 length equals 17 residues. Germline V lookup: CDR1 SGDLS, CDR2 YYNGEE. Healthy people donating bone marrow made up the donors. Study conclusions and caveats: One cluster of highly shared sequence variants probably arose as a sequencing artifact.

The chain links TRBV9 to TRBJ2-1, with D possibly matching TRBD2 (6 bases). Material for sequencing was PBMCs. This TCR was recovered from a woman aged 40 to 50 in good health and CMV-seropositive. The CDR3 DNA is TGTGCCAGCAGCCCCAGAGGCCGGGACTTCACTTACAATGAGCAGTTCTTC. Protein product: CASSPRGRDFTYNEQFF. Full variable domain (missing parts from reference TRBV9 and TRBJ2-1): DSGVTQTPKHLITATGQRVTLRCSPRSGDLSVYWYQQSLDQGLQFLIQYYNGEERAKGNILERFSAQQFPDLHSELNLSSLELGDSALYFCASSPRGRDFTYNEQFFGPGTRLTVL.